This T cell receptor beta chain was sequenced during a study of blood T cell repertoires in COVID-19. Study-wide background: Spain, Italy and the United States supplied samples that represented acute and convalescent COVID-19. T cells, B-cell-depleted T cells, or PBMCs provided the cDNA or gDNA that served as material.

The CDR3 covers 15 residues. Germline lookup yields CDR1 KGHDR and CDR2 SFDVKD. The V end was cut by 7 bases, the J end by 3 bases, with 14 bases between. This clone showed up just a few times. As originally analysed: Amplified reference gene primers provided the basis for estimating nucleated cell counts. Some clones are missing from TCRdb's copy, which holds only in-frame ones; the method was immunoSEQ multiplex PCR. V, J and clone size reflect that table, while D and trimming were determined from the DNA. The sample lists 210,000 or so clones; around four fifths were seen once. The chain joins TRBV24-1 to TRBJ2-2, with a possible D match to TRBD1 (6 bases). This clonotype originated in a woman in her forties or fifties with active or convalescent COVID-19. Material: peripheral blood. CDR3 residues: CATSQGGRDTGELFF. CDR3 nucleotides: TGTGCCACCAGCCAAGGGGGAAGGGACACCGGGGAGCTGTTTTTT.